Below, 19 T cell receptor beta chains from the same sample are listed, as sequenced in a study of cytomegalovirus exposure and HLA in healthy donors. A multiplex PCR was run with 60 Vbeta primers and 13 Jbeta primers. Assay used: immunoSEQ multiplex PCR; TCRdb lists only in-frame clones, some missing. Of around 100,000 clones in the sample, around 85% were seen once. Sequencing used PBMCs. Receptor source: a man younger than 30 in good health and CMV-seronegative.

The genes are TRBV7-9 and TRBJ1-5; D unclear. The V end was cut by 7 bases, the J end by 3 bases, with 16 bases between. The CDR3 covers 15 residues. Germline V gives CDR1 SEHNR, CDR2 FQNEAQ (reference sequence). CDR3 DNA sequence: TGTGCCAGCACCACGGGCAGTCGGGACAATCAGCCCCAGCATTTT. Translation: CASTTGSRDNQPQHF. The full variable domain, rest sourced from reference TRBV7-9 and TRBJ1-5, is DTGVSQNPRHKITKRGQNVTFRCDPISEHNRLYWYRQTLGQGPEFLTYFQNEAQLEKSRLLSDRFSAERPKGSFSTLEIQRTEQGDSAMYLCASTTGSRDNQPQHFGDGTRLSIL.

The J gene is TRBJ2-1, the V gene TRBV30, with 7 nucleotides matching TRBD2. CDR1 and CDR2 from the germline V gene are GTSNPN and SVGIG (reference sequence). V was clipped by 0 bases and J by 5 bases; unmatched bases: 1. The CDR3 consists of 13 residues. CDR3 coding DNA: TGTGCCTGGAGTGTACGGGGGGACAATGAGCAGTTCTTC. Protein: CAWSVRGDNEQFF.

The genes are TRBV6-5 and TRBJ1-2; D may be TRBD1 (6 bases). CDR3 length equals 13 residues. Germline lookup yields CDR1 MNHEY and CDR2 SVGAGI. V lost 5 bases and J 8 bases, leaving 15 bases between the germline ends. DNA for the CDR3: TGTGCCAGCAGTCCACAGGGAACTGGGGGCTACACCTTC. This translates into CASSPQGTGGYTF.

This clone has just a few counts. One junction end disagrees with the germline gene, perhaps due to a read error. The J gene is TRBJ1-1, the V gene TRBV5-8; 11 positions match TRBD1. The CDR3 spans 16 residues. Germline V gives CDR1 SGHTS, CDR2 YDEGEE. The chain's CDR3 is CASRTWTGGMKTEAFF. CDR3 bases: TGTGCCAGCAGGACATGGACAGGGGGCATGAAGACTGAAGCTTTCTTT.

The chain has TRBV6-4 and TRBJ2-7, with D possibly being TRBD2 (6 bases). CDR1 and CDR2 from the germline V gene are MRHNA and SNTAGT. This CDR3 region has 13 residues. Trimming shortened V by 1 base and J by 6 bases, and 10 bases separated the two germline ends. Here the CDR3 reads CASSDWRGREQYF. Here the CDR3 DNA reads TGTGCCAGCAGTGACTGGAGGGGACGCGAGCAGTACTTC.

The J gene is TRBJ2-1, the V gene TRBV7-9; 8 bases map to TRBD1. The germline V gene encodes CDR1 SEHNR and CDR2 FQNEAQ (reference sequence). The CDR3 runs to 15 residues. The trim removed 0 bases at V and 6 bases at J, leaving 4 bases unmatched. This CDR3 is CASSLADRVGNEQFF. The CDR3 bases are TGTGCCAGCAGCTTAGCGGACAGGGTGGGCAATGAGCAGTTCTTC. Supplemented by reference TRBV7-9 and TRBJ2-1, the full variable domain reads DTGVSQNPRHKITKRGQNVTFRCDPISEHNRLYWYRQTLGQGPEFLTYFQNEAQLEKSRLLSDRFSAERPKGSFSTLEIQRTEQGDSAMYLCASSLADRVGNEQFFGPGTRLTVL.

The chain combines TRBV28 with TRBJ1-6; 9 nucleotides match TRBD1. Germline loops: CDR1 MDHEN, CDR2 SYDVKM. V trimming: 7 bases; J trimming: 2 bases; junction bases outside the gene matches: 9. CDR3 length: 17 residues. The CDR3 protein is CASTPDRGLTYNSPLHF. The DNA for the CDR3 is TGTGCCAGCACCCCCGACAGGGGGTTAACCTATAATTCACCCCTCCACTTT.

The CDR3 DNA follows: TGTGCCAGCAGCTACGGACAGGTCTCCTACGAGCAGTACTTC. Residues: CASSYGQVSYEQYF. The chain couples TRBV7-2 to TRBJ2-7; TRBD1 aligns across 7 bases. The V segment lost 4 bases and the J segment 0 bases; nucleotides outside the gene matches: 3. The CDR3 runs 14 residues. Per germline, CDR1 SGHTA and CDR2 FQGNSA.

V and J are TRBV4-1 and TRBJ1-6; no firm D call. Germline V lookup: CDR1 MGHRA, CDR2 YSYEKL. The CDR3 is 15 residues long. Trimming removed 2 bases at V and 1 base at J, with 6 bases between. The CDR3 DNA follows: TGCGCCAGCAGCCAAAGAGCTTCCTATAATTCACCCCTCCACTTT. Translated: CASSQRASYNSPLHF.

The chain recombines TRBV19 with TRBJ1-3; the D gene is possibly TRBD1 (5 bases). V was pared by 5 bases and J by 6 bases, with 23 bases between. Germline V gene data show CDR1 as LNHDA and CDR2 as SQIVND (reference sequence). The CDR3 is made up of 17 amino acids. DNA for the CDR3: TGTGCCAGTAGTCGGACGACGACAGCCCTCTTGTCAAACACCATATATTTT. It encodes CASSRTTTALLSNTIYF. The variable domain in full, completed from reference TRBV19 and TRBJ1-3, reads DGGITQSPKYLFRKEGQNVTLSCEQNLNHDAMYWYRQDPGQGLRLIYYSQIVNDFQKGDIAEGYSVSREKKESFPLTVTSAQKNPTAFYLCASSRTTTALLSNTIYFGEGSWLTVV.

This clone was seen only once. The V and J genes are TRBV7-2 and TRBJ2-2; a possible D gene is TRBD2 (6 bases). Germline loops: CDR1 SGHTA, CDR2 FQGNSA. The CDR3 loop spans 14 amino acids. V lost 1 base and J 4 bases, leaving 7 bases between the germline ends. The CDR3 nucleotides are TGTGCCAGCAGCTTAGGGGGGGTCACCGGGGAGCTGTTTTTT. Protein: CASSLGGVTGELFF.

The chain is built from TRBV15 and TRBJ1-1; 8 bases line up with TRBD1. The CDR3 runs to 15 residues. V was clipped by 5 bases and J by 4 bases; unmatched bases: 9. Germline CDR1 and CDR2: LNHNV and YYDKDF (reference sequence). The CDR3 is CATSAPTGAGTEAFF. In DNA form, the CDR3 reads TGTGCCACCAGCGCACCGACAGGGGCCGGCACTGAAGCTTTCTTT. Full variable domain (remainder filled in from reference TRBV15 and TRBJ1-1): DAMVIQNPRYQVTQFGKPVTLSCSQTLNHNVMYWYQQKSSQAPKLLFHYYDKDFNNEADTPDNFQSRRPNTSFCFLDIRSPGLGDTAMYLCATSAPTGAGTEAFFGQGTRLTVV.

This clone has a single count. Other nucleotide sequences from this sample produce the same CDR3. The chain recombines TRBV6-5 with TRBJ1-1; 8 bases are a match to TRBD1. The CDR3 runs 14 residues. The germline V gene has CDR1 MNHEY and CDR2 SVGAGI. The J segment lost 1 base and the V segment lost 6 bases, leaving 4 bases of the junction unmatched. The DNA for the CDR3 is TGTGCCAGCAGGATACAGGGGGGGAACACTGAAGCTTTCTTT. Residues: CASRIQGGNTEAFF.

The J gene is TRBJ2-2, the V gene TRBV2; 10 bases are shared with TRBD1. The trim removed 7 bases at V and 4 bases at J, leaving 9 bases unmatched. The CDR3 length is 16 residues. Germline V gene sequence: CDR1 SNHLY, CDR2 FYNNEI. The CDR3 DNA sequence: TGTGCCAGCAAAGAGACAGGGGGCGCCGGCACCGGGGAGCTGTTTTTT. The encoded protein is CASKETGGAGTGELFF.

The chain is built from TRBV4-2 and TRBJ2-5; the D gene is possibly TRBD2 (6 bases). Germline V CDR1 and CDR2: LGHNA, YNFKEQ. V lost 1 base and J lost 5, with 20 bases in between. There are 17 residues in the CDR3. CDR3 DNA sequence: TGTGCCAGCAGCCAAGTCGGCCCTAGTGGGAGGCAGGAGACCCAGTACTTC. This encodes CASSQVGPSGRQETQYF.

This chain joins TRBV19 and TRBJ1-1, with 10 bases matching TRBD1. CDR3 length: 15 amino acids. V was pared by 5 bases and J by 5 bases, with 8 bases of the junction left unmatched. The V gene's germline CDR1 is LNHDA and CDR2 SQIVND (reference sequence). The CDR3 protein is CASSRDRGAGTEAFF. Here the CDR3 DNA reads TGTGCCAGTAGTCGGGACAGGGGCGCCGGAACTGAAGCTTTCTTT.

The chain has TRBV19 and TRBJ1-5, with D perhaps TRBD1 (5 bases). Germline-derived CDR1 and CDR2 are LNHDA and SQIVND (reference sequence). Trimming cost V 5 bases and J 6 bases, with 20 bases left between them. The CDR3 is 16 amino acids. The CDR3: CASSPSGGTGGQPQHF. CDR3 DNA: TGTGCCAGTAGTCCTTCGGGAGGGACGGGCGGTCAGCCCCAGCATTTT.

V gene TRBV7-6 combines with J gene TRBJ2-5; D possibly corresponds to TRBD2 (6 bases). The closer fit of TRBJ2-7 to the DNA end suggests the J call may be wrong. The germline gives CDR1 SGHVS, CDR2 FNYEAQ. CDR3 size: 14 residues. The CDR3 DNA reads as TGTGCCAGCAGCTTGGGGACTCAATCCTACGAGCAGTACTTC. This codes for CASSLGTQSYEQYF.

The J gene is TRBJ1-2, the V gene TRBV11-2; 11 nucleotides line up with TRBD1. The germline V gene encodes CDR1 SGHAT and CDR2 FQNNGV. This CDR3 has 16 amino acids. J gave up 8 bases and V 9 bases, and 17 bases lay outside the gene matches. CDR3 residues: CARLARTGGGSGGYTF. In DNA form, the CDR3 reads TGTGCCAGACTCGCAAGGACAGGGGGCGGTTCAGGCGGCTACACCTTC. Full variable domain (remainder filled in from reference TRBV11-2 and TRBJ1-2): EAGVAQSPRYKIIEKRQSVAFWCNPISGHATLYWYQQILGQGPKLLIQFQNNGVVDDSQLPKDRFSAERLKGVDSTLKIQPAKLEDSAVYLCARLARTGGGSGGYTFGSGTRLTVV.